These 13 T cell receptor beta chains share one sample of origin, sequenced in a study of CD8+ T cells in alopecia areata. RNA, once extracted, was reverse transcribed into cDNA for use as the sequencing template. The protocol was immunoSEQ multiplex PCR, while the TCRdb copy is restricted to in-frame clones and leaves out a portion. Of about 120,000 clones in the sample, less than 50% were seen once. Sequenced sample: NKG2D-low CD8+ T cells sorted from blood. These receptors all come from a human donor with alopecia areata.

This chain uses TRBV27 with TRBJ1-2, with 7 bases identical to TRBD1. V shed 6 bases and J 3 bases; nucleotides not matched to a gene: 7. Germline V gene lookup returns CDR1 MNHEY and CDR2 SMNVEV (reference sequence). This CDR3 has 14 amino acids. The DNA for the CDR3 is TGTGCCAGCAGGCCAGGGGGACAGTACTATGGCTACACCTTC. Protein product: CASRPGGQYYGYTF.

This clone was picked up a small number of times. The J gene is TRBJ2-7, the V gene TRBV29-1; 12 bases align to TRBD2. CDR3 length equals 13 residues. V was pared by 4 bases and J by 5 bases, with 3 bases of the junction left unmatched. Per germline, CDR1 SQVTM and CDR2 ANQGSEA. CDR3 sequence: CSVVGLAGNEQYF. In nucleotides, the CDR3 is TGCAGCGTTGTCGGACTAGCGGGAAACGAGCAGTACTTC.

This clone showed up just a few times. V is TRBV29-1 and J is TRBJ1-2; D gene uncertain. This CDR3 comprises 13 residues. The germline CDR1 and CDR2 sequences are SQVTM and ANQGSEA. V was pared by 4 bases and J by 3 bases, with 12 bases between. This chain's CDR3 is CSVAPGRDYGYTF. As DNA, the CDR3 is TGCAGCGTTGCCCCAGGACGGGACTATGGCTACACCTTC. Combining the CDR3 with reference TRBV29-1 and TRBJ1-2 gives the whole variable domain SAVISQKPSRDICQRGTSLTIQCQVDSQVTMMFWYRQQPGQSLTLIATANQGSEATYESGFVIDKFPISRPNLTFSTLTVSNMSPEDSSIYLCSVAPGRDYGYTFGSGTRLTVV.

The J gene is TRBJ2-3, the V gene TRBV7-9; TRBD1 matches at 8 bases. V was pared by 10 bases and J by 4 bases, with 10 bases of the junction left unmatched. The CDR3 has 14 amino acids. Looked up from germline, CDR1 is SEHNR and CDR2 is FQNEAQ (reference sequence). The CDR3 loop is CAITHPGGPDTQYF. The CDR3 DNA reads TGTGCCATCACACACCCAGGGGGCCCAGATACGCAGTATTTT. Complete variable domain (other parts from reference TRBV7-9 and TRBJ2-3): DTGVSQNPRHKITKRGQNVTFRCDPISEHNRLYWYRQTLGQGPEFLTYFQNEAQLEKSRLLSDRFSAERPKGSFSTLEIQRTEQGDSAMYLCAITHPGGPDTQYFGPGTRLTVL.

The CDR3, as DNA: TGTGCCCGATCTAGCGGGGCGAACACCGGGGAGCTGTTTTTT. This codes for CARSSGANTGELFF. The chain combines TRBV30 with TRBJ2-2; 9 bases map to TRBD2. The CDR3 spans 14 residues. J lost 0 bases, V lost 8 bases, and 4 bases had no gene match. Germline-derived CDR1 and CDR2 are GTSNPN and SVGIG (reference sequence).

The V and J genes are TRBV9 and TRBJ2-1; D not resolved. CDR1 and CDR2 (germline): SGDLS, YYNGEE. The CDR3 runs to 14 residues. The V and J ends lost 3 bases and 5 bases respectively, with 12 bases between them. The CDR3 DNA sequence: TGTGCCAGCAGCGCCGGTCTGAAAGACAATGAGCAGTTCTTC. Residues: CASSAGLKDNEQFF.

This clone was seen only a few times. This chain connects TRBV28 to TRBJ2-3; 13 bases align to TRBD2. The V gene end was trimmed by 4 bases and the J gene end by 2 bases; junction bases not matched to a gene: 3. Germline V gene sequence: CDR1 MDHEN, CDR2 SYDVKM. The CDR3 totals 16 residues. CDR3 region: CASSSGTSGATDTQYF. Here the CDR3 DNA reads TGTGCCAGCAGTTCCGGGACTAGCGGGGCCACAGATACGCAGTATTTT. Full variable domain (remainder filled in from reference TRBV28 and TRBJ2-3): DVKVTQSSRYLVKRTGEKVFLECVQDMDHENMFWYRQDPGLGLRLIYFSYDVKMKEKGDIPEGYSVSREKKERFSLILESASTNQTSMYLCASSSGTSGATDTQYFGPGTRLTVL.

This clone was seen more than once but under ten times. CDR3 DNA: TGTGCCAGCTCACCAGGGCGGGTCACAGATACGCAGTATTTT. Protein: CASSPGRVTDTQYF. The genes are TRBV18 and TRBJ2-3, with D tentatively TRBD2 (5 bases). V dropped 2 bases and J dropped 2 bases, with 8 bases sitting between them. This CDR3 is 14 amino acids long. The germline CDR1 and CDR2 sequences are KGHSH and LQKENI.

V and J are TRBV5-1 and TRBJ2-7; unclear D gene. The V end was cut by 0 bases, the J end by 6 bases, with 10 bases between. The CDR3 sequence is 13 residues long. Germline loops: CDR1 SGHRS, CDR2 YFSETQ. The CDR3 sequence is CASSLEILGEQYF. The CDR3 DNA is TGCGCCAGCAGCTTGGAGATCTTGGGCGAGCAGTACTTC. The full variable domain, its missing parts supplied by reference TRBV5-1 and TRBJ2-7, is KAGVTQTPRYLIKTRGQQVTLSCSPISGHRSVSWYQQTPGQGLQFLFEYFSETQRNKGNFPGRFSGRQFSNSRSEMNVSTLELGDSALYLCASSLEILGEQYFGPGTRLTVT.

This clone was seen more than once but under ten times. The chain recombines TRBV29-1 with TRBJ2-1; TRBD2 matches at 7 bases. J lost 3 bases, V lost 4 bases, and 12 bases had no gene match. CDR3 length equals 16 residues. CDR1 and CDR2 from the germline V gene are SQVTM and ANQGSEA. DNA of the CDR3: TGCAGCGTTGCAACCTCAAGACTAGCAGGCTACAATGAGCAGTTCTTC. Protein product: CSVATSRLAGYNEQFF.

This clone came up a few times. The chain has TRBV29-1 and TRBJ2-3; no reliable D call. With 7 bases removed from V and 2 bases from J, the gap between germline ends came to 22 bases. The germline CDR1 and CDR2 sequences are SQVTM and ANQGSEA. The CDR3 has 16 residues. The CDR3 here is CSALGSSPRFTDTQYF. Written as DNA, the CDR3 is TGCAGCGCTCTGGGGTCGAGCCCCCGATTCACAGATACGCAGTATTTT.

The chain couples TRBV29-1 to TRBJ1-1; D may be TRBD1 (6 bases). This CDR3 comprises 13 residues. Trimming took off 7 bases at V and 1 base at J, with 13 bases between the two ends. Germline V gene sequence: CDR1 SQVTM, CDR2 ANQGSEA. Here the CDR3 reads CSALRGENTEAFF. Here the CDR3 DNA reads TGCAGCGCTCTAAGGGGGGAGAACACTGAAGCTTTCTTT.

The V and J genes are TRBV29-1 and TRBJ2-1; perhaps TRBD2 as D (7 bases). Germline V gene data show CDR1 as SQVTM and CDR2 as ANQGSEA. Trimming removed 0 bases from V and 7 bases from J, with 16 bases in between. CDR3 length: 15 amino acids. In DNA, the CDR3 is TGCAGCGTTGAAGATGGGGTACGGGGGGCAAATGAGCAGTTCTTC. Translating it yields CSVEDGVRGANEQFF.